This entry lists 18 T cell receptor beta chains sequenced from one sample in a study of identical twins (dated by TCRdb to 2016 to 2017). The library was built by means of 5' RACE. Reads for this sample came from an Illumina HiSeq 2000. Using fastp trimming at Q25 and MiXCR clonotype assembly, TCRdb reanalyzed the public sequencing data and kept in-frame beta chains. Rows are combined by CDR3 protein, so each entry shows the most common genes and DNA. The sample table shows 550,000 to 700,000 distinct CDR3 sequences, and approximately 21% are seen once. Clones ranked in the top ten supply roughly 4.3% of the sample. In addition, the sample was reused for a study of T cells expressing NK-cell markers.

Source material: PBMCs. These receptors originate from a woman between 18 and 30 years old in good health.

The rearrangement joins TRBV5-5 to TRBJ2-1; no definite D call. V was pared by 0 bases and J by 13 bases, with 11 bases between. This CDR3 region has 12 residues. The germline gives CDR1 SGHKS, CDR2 YYEKEE (reference sequence). The CDR3 reads CASSLGSTLQFF. CDR3 bases: TGTGCCAGCAGCTTGGGGTCAACTCTTCAGTTCTTC. Full variable domain (missing parts from reference TRBV5-5 and TRBJ2-1): DAGVTQSPTHLIKTRGQQVTLRCSPISGHKSVSWYQQVLGQGPQFIFQYYEKEERGRGNFPDRFSARQFPNYSSELNVNALLLGDSALYLCASSLGSTLQFFGPGTRLTVL.

This clonotype was observed a handful of times. The chain combines TRBV2 with TRBJ2-1; TRBD2 matches 10 bases. V shed 3 bases, J shed 0 bases, and the junction held 11 bases outside the gene matches. Germline V gene data show CDR1 as SNHLY and CDR2 as FYNNEI. The CDR3 sequence is 19 residues long. The DNA of the CDR3 is TGTGCCAGCAGTGAGGAGCTAGCGGGGGTACTGAGCTCCTACAATGAGCAGTTCTTC. Translation gives CASSEELAGVLSSYNEQFF.

The chain couples TRBV9 to TRBJ1-2; 7 bases agree with TRBD1. In germline, CDR1 is SGDLS, CDR2 YYNGEE. This CDR3 contains 12 residues. V trimming: 4 bases; J trimming: 7 bases; junction bases outside the gene matches: 4. The CDR3 loop reads CASSKRQGGYTF. The CDR3 region has the DNA TGTGCCAGCAGCAAAAGACAGGGTGGCTACACCTTC. Full variable domain (missing parts from reference TRBV9 and TRBJ1-2): DSGVTQTPKHLITATGQRVTLRCSPRSGDLSVYWYQQSLDQGLQFLIQYYNGEERAKGNILERFSAQQFPDLHSELNLSSLELGDSALYFCASSKRQGGYTFGSGTRLTVV.

This clonotype has ten or more counts. This chain joins TRBV7-9 and TRBJ2-3; TRBD2 might be the D (6 bases). Germline CDR1 and CDR2: SEHNR and FQNEAQ (reference sequence). Between the trimmed V and J ends, which lost 5 bases and 0 bases, there was a span of 9 bases. CDR3 length equals 14 residues. In DNA, the CDR3 is TGTGCCAGCAGCCACAGCGGGAGCACAGATACGCAGTATTTT. This codes for CASSHSGSTDTQYF.

This clonotype was recorded a few times. V gene TRBV9 combines with J gene TRBJ2-5; 9 nucleotides line up with TRBD2. Germline CDR1 SGDLS, CDR2 YYNGEE. J was trimmed by 7 bases and V by 1 base; bases with no gene match: 11. This CDR3 region has 16 residues. CDR3 coding DNA: TGTGCCAGCAGCGTAAGGCCTAGCGGGACATCAGTGACCCAGTACTTC. This gives the protein CASSVRPSGTSVTQYF.

This clonotype appeared a few times. V is TRBV20-1 and J is TRBJ2-3; D gene uncertain. Per germline, CDR1 DFQATT and CDR2 SNEGSKA (reference sequence). The CDR3 has 11 residues. The CDR3 DNA reads as TGCAGGGGCTCTGGTCCGACGGCGCAGTATTTT. This encodes CRGSGPTAQYF.

This sequence joins TRBV5-1 and TRBJ2-1, with 7 bases that match TRBD2. The germline CDR1 and CDR2 sequences are SGHRS and YFSETQ. Trimming took 4 bases from V and 8 from J; bases not matched to a gene: 27. The CDR3 contains 20 residues. Here the CDR3 DNA reads TGCGCCAGCAGCCCTCAGGACTATAGTGCTCTAGCGGCCCGGCGGGATGAGCAGTTCTTC. It yields the protein CASSPQDYSALAARRDEQFF.

The V call is TRBV5-5, the J call TRBJ2-3; 9 positions agree with TRBD2. CDR1 is SGHKS and CDR2 is YYEKEE in the germline V gene (reference sequence). The CDR3 contains 18 residues. Losses at the gene ends were 2 bases for V and 3 bases for J; bases not matched to a gene: 13. The CDR3 reads CASSFARGSGRITDTQYF. The CDR3 DNA reads as TGTGCCAGCAGCTTCGCCCGTGGTAGCGGGAGAATTACAGATACGCAGTATTTT. Complete variable domain (other parts from reference TRBV5-5 and TRBJ2-3): DAGVTQSPTHLIKTRGQQVTLRCSPISGHKSVSWYQQVLGQGPQFIFQYYEKEERGRGNFPDRFSARQFPNYSSELNVNALLLGDSALYLCASSFARGSGRITDTQYFGPGTRLTVL.

This clonotype came up many times. The J gene is TRBJ2-7, the V gene TRBV12-3 or TRBV12-4; maybe TRBD1 (6 bases). CDR3 length: 13 residues. Deletions cut 5 bases from V and 2 bases from J, with 10 bases between. In nucleotides, the CDR3 is TGTGCCAGCAGTGTCGGACAGACCTACGAGCAGTACTTC. It yields the protein CASSVGQTYEQYF.

In DNA form, the CDR3 reads TGCAGCACCGGGACACGATTCTCCGAGAGCTCTGGGGCCAACGTCCTGACTTTC. It translates to CSTGTRFSESSGANVLTF. V usage is TRBV20-1 and J usage is TRBJ2-6; D possibly corresponds to TRBD1 (6 bases). The CDR3 has 18 residues. CDR1 and CDR2 (germline): DFQATT, SNEGSKA (reference sequence).

This clonotype turned up a few times. This may be a read error: a much more frequent sequence differs by one nucleotide. The chain combines TRBV6-5 with TRBJ1-2; 9 bases map to TRBD1. Germline CDR1 is MNHEY and CDR2 is SVGAGI. V dropped 2 bases and J dropped 2; count of bases not matched to a gene: 0. This CDR3 has 14 amino acids. CDR3 bases: TGTGCCAGCAGTTACGGACAGGGGAACTATGGCTACACCTTC. This gives the protein CASSYGQGNYGYTF.

The chain is built from TRBV10-3 and TRBJ2-7; D possibly corresponds to TRBD1 (6 bases). The CDR3 is made up of 15 amino acids. CDR1 and CDR2 from the germline V gene are ENHRY and SYGVKD. V lost 4 bases to trimming and J lost 2 bases, with 15 bases between them. CDR3 nucleotide sequence: TGTGCCATCAGTGGTTCGACAGGAACGCCCTACGAGCAGTACTTC. It encodes CAISGSTGTPYEQYF.

The rearrangement links TRBV6-1 to TRBJ1-5; 9 bases match TRBD1. Germline V gene lookup returns CDR1 MNHNS and CDR2 SASEGT. The junction had 12 bases not matched to a gene; V was cut back by 6 bases and J by 9 bases. The CDR3 loop spans 15 amino acids. CDR3 region: CASSPRDRVDPPQHF. The DNA for the CDR3 is TGTGCCAGCAGCCCCCGGGACAGGGTCGATCCGCCCCAGCATTTT.

In DNA form, the CDR3 reads TGTGCCAGCGTAGCCCACCCTAGCTATGGCTACACCTTC. This translates into CASVAHPSYGYTF. The chain carries TRBV12-3 or TRBV12-4 and TRBJ1-2, with no clear D. Trimming cost V 8 bases and J 4 bases, with 14 bases left between them. This CDR3 is built from 13 residues.

This clonotype occurred a few times. V and J are TRBV7-2 and TRBJ2-3; 7 bases are shared with TRBD2. This CDR3 has 14 residues. The germline V gene has CDR1 SGHTA and CDR2 FQGNSA. The trim removed 4 bases at V and 8 bases at J, leaving 9 bases unmatched. CDR3 nucleotides: TGTGCCAGCAGCTACTCAGCGGGAAAGGGTACGCAGTATTTT. This encodes CASSYSAGKGTQYF.

The J gene is TRBJ2-7, the V gene TRBV5-1, with TRBD2 as a possible D gene (6 bases). The CDR3 loop spans 14 amino acids. Deletions cut 1 base from V and 7 bases from J, with 15 bases between. CDR1 and CDR2 from the germline V gene are SGHRS and YFSETQ. CDR3 DNA sequence: TGCGCCAGCAGCTTGATCGGGAGTGGTGGGGAGCAGTACTTC. Its translation: CASSLIGSGGEQYF.

There are a few counts of this clonotype. CDR3 amino acids: CASSLRTGGDLSYNEQFF. CDR3 coding DNA: TGTGCCAGCAGCTTGCGGACAGGGGGCGACCTCTCCTACAATGAGCAGTTCTTC. This chain links TRBV11-1 with TRBJ2-1, with 11 bases identical to TRBD1. The CDR3 is made up of 18 amino acids. The germline gives CDR1 SGHAT, CDR2 FQDESV (reference sequence). Trimming cost V 3 bases and J 0 bases; bases outside gene matches: 7.

This clonotype occurred many times. CDR3 nucleotide sequence: TGTGCCATCAGTGAGGGGCGGATTGGGAACACTGAAGCTTTCTTT. Residues: CAISEGRIGNTEAFF. The chain joins TRBV10-3 to TRBJ1-1; D gene uncertain. V lost 2 bases to trimming and J lost 1 base, with 11 bases between them. Looked up from germline, CDR1 is ENHRY and CDR2 is SYGVKD. This CDR3 is 15 amino acids long.